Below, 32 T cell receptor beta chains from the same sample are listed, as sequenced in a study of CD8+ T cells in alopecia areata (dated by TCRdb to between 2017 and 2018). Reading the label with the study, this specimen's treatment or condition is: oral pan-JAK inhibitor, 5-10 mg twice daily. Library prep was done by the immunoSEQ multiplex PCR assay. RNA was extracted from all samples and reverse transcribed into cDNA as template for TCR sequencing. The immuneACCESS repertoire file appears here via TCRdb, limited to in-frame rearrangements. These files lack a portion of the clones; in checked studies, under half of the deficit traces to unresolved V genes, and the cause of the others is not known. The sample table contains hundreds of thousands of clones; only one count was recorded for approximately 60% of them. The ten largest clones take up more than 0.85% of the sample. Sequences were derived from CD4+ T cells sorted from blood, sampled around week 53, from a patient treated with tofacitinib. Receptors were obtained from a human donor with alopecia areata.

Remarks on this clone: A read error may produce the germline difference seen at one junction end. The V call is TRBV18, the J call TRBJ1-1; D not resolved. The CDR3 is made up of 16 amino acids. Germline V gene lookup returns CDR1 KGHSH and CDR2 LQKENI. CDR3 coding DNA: TGTGCCAACTCACCACCTTACGCCAGCCCGAACACTGAAGCTTTCTTT. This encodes CANSPPYASPNTEAFF.

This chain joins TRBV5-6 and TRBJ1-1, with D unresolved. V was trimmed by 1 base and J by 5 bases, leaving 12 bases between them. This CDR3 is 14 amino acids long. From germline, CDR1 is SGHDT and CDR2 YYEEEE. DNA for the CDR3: TGTGCCAGCAGCTTGTACGGATTAGAGACTGAAGCTTTCTTT. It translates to CASSLYGLETEAFF.

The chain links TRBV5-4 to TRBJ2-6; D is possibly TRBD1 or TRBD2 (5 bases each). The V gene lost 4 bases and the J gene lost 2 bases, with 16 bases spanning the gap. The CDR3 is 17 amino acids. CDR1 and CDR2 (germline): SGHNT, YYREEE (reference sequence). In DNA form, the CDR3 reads TGTGCCAGCAGCCCCATCGAACGGGGCACTGGGGCCAACGTCCTGACTTTC. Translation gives CASSPIERGTGANVLTF.

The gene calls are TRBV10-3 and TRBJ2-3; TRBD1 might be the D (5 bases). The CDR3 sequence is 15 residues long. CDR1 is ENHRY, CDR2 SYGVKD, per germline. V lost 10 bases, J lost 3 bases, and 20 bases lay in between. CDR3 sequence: CATRTPSILTDTQYF. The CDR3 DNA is TGTGCCACGAGGACACCATCTATCTTAACAGATACGCAGTATTTT.

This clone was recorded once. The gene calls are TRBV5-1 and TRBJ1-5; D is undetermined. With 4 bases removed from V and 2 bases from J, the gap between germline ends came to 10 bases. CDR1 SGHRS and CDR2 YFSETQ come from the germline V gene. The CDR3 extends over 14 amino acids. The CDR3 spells CASSPGGGNQPQHF. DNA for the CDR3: TGCGCCAGCAGCCCGGGAGGAGGCAATCAGCCCCAGCATTTT.

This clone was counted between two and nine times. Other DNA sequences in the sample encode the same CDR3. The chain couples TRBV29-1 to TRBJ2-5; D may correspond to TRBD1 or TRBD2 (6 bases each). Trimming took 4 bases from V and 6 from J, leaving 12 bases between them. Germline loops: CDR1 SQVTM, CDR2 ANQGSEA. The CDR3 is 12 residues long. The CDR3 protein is CSVGRGEKTQYF. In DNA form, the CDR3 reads TGCAGCGTTGGAAGGGGGGAGAAGACCCAGTACTTC.

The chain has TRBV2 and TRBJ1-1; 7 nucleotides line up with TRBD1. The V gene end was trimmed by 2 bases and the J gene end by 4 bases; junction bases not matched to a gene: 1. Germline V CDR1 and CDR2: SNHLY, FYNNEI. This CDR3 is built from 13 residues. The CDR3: CASSEYRGTEAFF. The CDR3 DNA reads TGTGCCAGCAGTGAATACAGGGGCACTGAAGCTTTCTTT.

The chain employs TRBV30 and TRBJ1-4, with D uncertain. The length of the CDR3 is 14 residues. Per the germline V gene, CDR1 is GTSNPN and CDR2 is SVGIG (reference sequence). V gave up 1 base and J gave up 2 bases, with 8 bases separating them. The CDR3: CAWSGDSTNEKLFF. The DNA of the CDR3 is TGTGCCTGGAGTGGGGATTCGACTAATGAAAAACTGTTTTTT.

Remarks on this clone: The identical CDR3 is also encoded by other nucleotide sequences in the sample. CDR3 coding DNA: TGTGCCAGCAGGGAAAACACTGAAGCTTTCTTT. This gives the protein CASRENTEAFF. This chain joins TRBV6-6 and TRBJ1-1; D is ambiguous. Between the trimmed V and J ends, which lost 6 bases and 2 bases, there was a span of 4 bases. This CDR3 has 11 residues. The V gene's germline CDR1 is MNHNY and CDR2 SVGAGI (reference sequence).

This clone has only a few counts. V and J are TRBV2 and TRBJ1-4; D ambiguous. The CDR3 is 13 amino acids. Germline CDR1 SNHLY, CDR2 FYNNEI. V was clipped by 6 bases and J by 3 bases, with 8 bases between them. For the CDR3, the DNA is TGTGCCAGCAGCCCCGCGGCTAATGAAAAACTGTTTTTT. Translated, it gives CASSPAANEKLFF.

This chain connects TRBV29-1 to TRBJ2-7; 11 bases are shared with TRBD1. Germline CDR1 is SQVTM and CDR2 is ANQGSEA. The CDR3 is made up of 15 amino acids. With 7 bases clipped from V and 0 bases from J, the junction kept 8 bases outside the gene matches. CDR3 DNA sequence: TGCAGCGCCTCGACCGGGACAGGGGGCTCCTACGAGCAGTACTTC. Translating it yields CSASTGTGGSYEQYF.

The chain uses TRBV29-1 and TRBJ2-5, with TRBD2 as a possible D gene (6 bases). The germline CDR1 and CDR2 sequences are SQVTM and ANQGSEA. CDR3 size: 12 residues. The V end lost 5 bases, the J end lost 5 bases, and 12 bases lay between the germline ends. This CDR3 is CSVRAREETQYF. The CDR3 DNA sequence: TGCAGCGTTCGGGCACGGGAGGAGACCCAGTACTTC.

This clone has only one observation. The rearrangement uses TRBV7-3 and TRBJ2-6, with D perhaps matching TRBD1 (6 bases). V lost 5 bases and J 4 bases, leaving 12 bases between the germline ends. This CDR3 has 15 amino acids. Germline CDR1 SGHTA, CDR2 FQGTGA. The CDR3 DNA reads TGTGCCAGCAGCACAACAGGGTCCGGGGCCAACGTCCTGACTTTC. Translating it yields CASSTTGSGANVLTF.

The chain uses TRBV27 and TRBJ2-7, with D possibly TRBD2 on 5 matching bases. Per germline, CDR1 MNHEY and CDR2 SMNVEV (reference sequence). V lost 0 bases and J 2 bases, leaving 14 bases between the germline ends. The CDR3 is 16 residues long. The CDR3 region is CASSLSSDYSTYEQYF. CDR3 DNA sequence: TGTGCCAGCAGTTTATCGAGTGACTACAGTACCTACGAGCAGTACTTC.

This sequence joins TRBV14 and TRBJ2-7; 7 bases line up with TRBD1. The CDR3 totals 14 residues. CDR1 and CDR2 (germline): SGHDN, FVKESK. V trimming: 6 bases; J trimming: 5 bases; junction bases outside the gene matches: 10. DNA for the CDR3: TGTGCCAGCAGTGAGACAGGGTTTACCCACGAGCAGTACTTC. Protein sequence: CASSETGFTHEQYF.

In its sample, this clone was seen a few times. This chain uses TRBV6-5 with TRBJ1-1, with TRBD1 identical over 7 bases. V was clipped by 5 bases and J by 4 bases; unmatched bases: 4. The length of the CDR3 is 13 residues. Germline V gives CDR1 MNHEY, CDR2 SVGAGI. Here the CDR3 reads CASSRTGTTEAFF. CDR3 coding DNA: TGTGCCAGCAGTCGGACAGGCACCACTGAAGCTTTCTTT.

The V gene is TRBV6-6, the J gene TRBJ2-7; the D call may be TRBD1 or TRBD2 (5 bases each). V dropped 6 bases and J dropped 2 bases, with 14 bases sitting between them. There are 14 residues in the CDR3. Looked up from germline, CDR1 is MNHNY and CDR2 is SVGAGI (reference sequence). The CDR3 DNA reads TGTGCCAGCAGCCCTCTCGGGACGGCCTACGAGCAGTACTTC. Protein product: CASSPLGTAYEQYF.

CDR3 in amino acids: CAWTGRNSPLHF. The CDR3 nucleotides are TGTGCCTGGACAGGGCGGAATTCACCCCTCCACTTT. The gene calls are TRBV30 and TRBJ1-6; D is possibly TRBD1 (5 bases). V dropped 4 bases and J dropped 7 bases, with 8 bases sitting between them. The V gene's germline CDR1 is GTSNPN and CDR2 SVGIG (reference sequence). The CDR3 has 12 residues.

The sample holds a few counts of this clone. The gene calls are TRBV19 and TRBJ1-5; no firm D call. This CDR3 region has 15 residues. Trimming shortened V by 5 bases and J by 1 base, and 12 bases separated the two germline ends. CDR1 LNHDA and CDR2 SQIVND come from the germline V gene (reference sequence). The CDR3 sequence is CASSPPDRSNQPQHF. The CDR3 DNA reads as TGTGCCAGTAGTCCCCCAGATAGAAGCAATCAGCCCCAGCATTTT. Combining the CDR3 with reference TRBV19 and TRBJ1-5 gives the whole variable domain DGGITQSPKYLFRKEGQNVTLSCEQNLNHDAMYWYRQDPGQGLRLIYYSQIVNDFQKGDIAEGYSVSREKKESFPLTVTSAQKNPTAFYLCASSPPDRSNQPQHFGDGTRLSIL.

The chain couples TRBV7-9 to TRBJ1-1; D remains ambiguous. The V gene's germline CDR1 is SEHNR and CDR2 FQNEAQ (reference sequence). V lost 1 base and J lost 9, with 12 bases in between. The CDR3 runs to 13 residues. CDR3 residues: CASSLGAGYQAFF. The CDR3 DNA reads TGTGCCAGCAGCTTAGGAGCGGGGTACCAAGCTTTCTTT.

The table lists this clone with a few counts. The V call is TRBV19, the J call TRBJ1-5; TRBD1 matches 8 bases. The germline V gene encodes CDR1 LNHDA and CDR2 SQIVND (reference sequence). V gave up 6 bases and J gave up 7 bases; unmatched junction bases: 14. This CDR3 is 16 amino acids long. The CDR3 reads CASSLISGGAIQPQHF. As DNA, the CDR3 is TGTGCCAGTAGCCTTATCTCAGGGGGCGCGATCCAGCCCCAGCATTTT.

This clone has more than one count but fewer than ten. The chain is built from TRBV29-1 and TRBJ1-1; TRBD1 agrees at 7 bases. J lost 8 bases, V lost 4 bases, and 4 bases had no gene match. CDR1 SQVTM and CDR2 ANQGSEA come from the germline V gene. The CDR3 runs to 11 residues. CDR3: CSVGETGEAFF. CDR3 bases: TGCAGCGTTGGCGAGACAGGGGAAGCTTTCTTT.

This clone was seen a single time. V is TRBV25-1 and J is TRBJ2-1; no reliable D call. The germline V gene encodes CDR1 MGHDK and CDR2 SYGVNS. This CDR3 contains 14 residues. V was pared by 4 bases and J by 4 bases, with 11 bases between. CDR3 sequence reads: CASSASGFYNEQFF. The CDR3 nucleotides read TGTGCCAGCAGTGCCTCCGGGTTTTACAATGAGCAGTTCTTC.

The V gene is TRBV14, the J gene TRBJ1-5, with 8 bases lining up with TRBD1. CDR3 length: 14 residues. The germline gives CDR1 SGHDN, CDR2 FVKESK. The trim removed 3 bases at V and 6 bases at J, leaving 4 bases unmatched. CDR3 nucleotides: TGTGCCAGCAGCCACAGGGGGCTTGGTCAGCCCCAGCATTTT. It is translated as CASSHRGLGQPQHF.

Here the CDR3 reads CASSWTGIQPQHF. The CDR3 coding sequence is TGTGCCAGCAGTTGGACGGGAATCCAGCCCCAGCATTTT. This chain links TRBV27 with TRBJ1-5; D unclear. This CDR3 contains 13 residues. Per the germline V gene, CDR1 is MNHEY and CDR2 is SMNVEV (reference sequence). V was pared by 4 bases and J by 7 bases, with 11 bases between.

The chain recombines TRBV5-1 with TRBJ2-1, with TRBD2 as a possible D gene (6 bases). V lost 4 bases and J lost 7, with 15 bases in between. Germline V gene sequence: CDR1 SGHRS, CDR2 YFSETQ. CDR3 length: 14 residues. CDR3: CASSLILATNEQFF. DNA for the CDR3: TGCGCCAGCAGCCTCATACTAGCAACGAATGAGCAGTTCTTC.

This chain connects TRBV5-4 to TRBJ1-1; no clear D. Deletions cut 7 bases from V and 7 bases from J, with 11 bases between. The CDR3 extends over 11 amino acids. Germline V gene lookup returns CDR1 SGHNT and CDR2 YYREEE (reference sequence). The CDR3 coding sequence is TGTGCCAGCTCAAAGGCGCGTGAAGCTTTCTTT. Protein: CASSKAREAFF. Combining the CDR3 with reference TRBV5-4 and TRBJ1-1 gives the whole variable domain ETGVTQSPTHLIKTRGQQVTLRCSSQSGHNTVSWYQQALGQGPQFIFQYYREEENGRGNFPPRFSGLQFPNYSSELNVNALELDDSALYLCASSKAREAFFGQGTRLTVV.

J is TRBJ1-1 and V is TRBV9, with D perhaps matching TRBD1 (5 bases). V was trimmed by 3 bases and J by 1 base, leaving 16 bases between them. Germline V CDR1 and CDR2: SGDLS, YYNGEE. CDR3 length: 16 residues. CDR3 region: CASSGGPTVKNTEAFF. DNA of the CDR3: TGTGCCAGCAGCGGGGGACCGACAGTAAAGAACACTGAAGCTTTCTTT.

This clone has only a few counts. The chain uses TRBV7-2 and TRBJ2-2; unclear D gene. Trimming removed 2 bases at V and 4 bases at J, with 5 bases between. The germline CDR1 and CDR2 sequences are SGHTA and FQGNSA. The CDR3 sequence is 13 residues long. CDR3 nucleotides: TGTGCCAGCAGCTTACCTGTCACCGGGGAGCTGTTTTTT. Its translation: CASSLPVTGELFF.

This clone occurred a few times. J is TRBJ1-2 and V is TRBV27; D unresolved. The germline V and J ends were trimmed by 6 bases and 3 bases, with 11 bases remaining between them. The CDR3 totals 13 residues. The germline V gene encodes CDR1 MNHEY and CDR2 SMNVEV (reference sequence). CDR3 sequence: CASSIGPDYGYTF. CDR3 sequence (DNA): TGTGCCAGCAGCATAGGGCCGGACTATGGCTACACCTTC.

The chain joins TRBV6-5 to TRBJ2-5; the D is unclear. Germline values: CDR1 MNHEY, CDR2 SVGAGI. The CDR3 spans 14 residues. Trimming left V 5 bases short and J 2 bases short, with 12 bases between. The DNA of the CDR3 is TGTGCCAGCAGTGCCCCAAGAGCACAAGAGACCCAGTACTTC. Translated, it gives CASSAPRAQETQYF.

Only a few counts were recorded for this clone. CDR3 residues: CASSREPDRGGQPQHF. Here the CDR3 DNA reads TGCGCCAGCAGCCGCGAGCCGGACAGGGGAGGTCAGCCCCAGCATTTT. The chain combines TRBV4-1 with TRBJ1-5, with TRBD1 matching 9 bases. The CDR3 covers 16 residues. Germline V gene lookup returns CDR1 MGHRA and CDR2 YSYEKL. Trimming took 4 bases from V and 6 from J; bases not matched to a gene: 10.